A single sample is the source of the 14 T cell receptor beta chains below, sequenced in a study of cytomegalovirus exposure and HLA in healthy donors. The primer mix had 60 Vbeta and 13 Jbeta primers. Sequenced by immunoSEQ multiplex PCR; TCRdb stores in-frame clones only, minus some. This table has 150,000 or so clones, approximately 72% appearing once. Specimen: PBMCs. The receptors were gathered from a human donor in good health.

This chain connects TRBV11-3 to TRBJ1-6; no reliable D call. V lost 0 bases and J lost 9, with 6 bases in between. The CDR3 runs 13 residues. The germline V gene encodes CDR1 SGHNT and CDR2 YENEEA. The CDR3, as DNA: TGTGCCAGCAGCTTAGATCGGGGTTCACCCCTCCACTTT. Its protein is CASSLDRGSPLHF.

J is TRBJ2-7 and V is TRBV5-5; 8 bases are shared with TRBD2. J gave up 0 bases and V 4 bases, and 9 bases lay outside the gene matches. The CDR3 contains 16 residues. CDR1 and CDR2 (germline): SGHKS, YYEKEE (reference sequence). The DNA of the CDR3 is TGTGCCAGCAGCCCCGTTCTAGCGGGCCGCTCCTACGAGCAGTACTTC. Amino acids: CASSPVLAGRSYEQYF. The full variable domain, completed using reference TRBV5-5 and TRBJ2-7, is DAGVTQSPTHLIKTRGQQVTLRCSPISGHKSVSWYQQVLGQGPQFIFQYYEKEERGRGNFPDRFSARQFPNYSSELNVNALLLGDSALYLCASSPVLAGRSYEQYFGPGTRLTVT.

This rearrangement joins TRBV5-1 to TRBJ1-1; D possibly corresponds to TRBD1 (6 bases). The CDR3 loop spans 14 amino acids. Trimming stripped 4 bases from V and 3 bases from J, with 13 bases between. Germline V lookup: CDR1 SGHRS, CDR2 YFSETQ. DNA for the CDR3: TGCGCCAGCAGCACGGGACACCATTACACTGAAGCTTTCTTT. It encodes CASSTGHHYTEAFF.

As DNA, the CDR3 is TGTGCCAGCAGCTCCGACGGGCAGGGGGCATATGGCTACACCTTC. Translating it yields CASSSDGQGAYGYTF. This rearrangement joins TRBV7-8 to TRBJ1-2; TRBD1 matches at 8 bases. Germline CDR1 SGHVS, CDR2 FQNEAQ. Germline trimming cut 4 bases from V and 5 bases from J; bases unmatched to any gene: 9. This CDR3 spans 15 amino acids.

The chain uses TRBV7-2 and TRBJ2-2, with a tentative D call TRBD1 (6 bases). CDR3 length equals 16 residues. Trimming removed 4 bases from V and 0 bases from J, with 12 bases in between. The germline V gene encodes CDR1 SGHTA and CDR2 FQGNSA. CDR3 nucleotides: TGTGCCAGCAGCTCCCTAGGGGGAGCGAACACCGGGGAGCTGTTTTTT. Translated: CASSSLGGANTGELFF. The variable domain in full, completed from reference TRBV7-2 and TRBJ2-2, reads GAGVSQSPSNKVTEKGKDVELRCDPISGHTALYWYRQSLGQGLEFLIYFQGNSAPDKSGLPSDRFSAERTGGSVSTLTIQRTQQEDSAVYLCASSSLGGANTGELFFGEGSRLTVL.

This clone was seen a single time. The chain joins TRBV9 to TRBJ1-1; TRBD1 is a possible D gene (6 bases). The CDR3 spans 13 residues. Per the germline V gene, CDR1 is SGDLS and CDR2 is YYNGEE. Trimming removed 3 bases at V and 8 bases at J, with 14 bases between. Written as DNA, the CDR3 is TGTGCCAGCAGCGGGCGACAGGTCCTCGAAGCTTTCTTT. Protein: CASSGRQVLEAFF.

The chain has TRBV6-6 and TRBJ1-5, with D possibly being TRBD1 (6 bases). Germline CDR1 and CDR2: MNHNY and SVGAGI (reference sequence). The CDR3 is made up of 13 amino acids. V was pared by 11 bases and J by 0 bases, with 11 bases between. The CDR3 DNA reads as TGTGCCGGGCGGGGGCATAGCAATCAGCCCCAGCATTTT. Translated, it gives CAGRGHSNQPQHF.

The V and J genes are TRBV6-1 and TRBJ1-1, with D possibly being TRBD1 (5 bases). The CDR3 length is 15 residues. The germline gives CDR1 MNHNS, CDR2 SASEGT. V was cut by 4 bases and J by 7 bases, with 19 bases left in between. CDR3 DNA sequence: TGTGCCAGCAGTGGGCAGGGCTCGGTCGTTAGTGAAGCTTTCTTT. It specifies CASSGQGSVVSEAFF.

CDR3 amino acids: CASSLEGGREQFF. Here the CDR3 DNA reads TGCGCCAGCAGCTTGGAAGGGGGTCGGGAGCAGTTCTTC. The chain employs TRBV5-1 and TRBJ2-1; the D gene is possibly TRBD1 (6 bases). Germline V gene sequence: CDR1 SGHRS, CDR2 YFSETQ. Trimming left V 0 bases short and J 10 bases short, with 11 bases between. The CDR3 is 13 amino acids.

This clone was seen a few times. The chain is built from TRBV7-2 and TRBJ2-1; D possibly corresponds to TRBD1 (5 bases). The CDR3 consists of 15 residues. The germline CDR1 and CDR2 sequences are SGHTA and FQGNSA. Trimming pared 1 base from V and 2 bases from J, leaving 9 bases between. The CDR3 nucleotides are TGTGCCAGCAGCTTAGGGACACCGACCTACAATGAGCAGTTCTTC. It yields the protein CASSLGTPTYNEQFF.

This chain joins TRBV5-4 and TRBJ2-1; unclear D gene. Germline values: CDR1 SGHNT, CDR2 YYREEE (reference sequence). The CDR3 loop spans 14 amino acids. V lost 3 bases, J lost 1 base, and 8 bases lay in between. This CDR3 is CASSYQRSYNEQFF. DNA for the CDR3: TGTGCCAGCAGCTATCAGCGATCCTACAATGAGCAGTTCTTC.

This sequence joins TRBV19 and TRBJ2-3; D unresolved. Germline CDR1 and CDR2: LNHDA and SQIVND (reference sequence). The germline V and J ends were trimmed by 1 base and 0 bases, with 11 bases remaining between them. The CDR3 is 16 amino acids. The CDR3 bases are TGTGCCAGTAGTATAGGTCCAGACACTAGCACAGATACGCAGTATTTT. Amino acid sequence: CASSIGPDTSTDTQYF.

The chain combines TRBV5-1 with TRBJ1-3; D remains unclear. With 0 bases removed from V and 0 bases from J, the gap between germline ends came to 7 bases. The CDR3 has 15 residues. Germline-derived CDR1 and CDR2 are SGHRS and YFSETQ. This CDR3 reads CASSLGAVSGNTIYF. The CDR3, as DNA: TGCGCCAGCAGCTTGGGGGCAGTCTCTGGAAACACCATATATTTT.

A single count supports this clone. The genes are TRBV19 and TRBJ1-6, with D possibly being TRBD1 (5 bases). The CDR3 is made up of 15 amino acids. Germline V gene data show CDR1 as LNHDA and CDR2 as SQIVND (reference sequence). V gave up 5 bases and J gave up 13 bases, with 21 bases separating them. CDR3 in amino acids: CASSLGPREFLPLHF. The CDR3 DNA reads TGTGCCAGTAGTCTGGGGCCCAGAGAGTTTTTGCCCCTCCACTTT.